This TCR beta chain emerged from a study of Graves' ophthalmopathy and Graves' hyperthyroidism (dated by TCRdb to the late 2010s). Looking at the study overall: Hyperthyroidism was considered stable if no progression to ophthalmopathy occurred within 18 months of follow-up. The study used signatures of the TCR beta repertoire to tell Graves' ophthalmopathy apart from Graves' hyperthyroidism and to predict which patients would progress to ophthalmopathy. In total, under 150 blood samples were TCR-sequenced: roughly 45 ophthalmopathy, roughly 77 hyperthyroidism and some 17 hyperthyroidism-to-ophthalmopathy patients. To explore V-J signatures that distinguish ophthalmopathy from hyperthyroidism, a discovery set of around 100 patients was enrolled, made up of 40 to 45 with ophthalmopathy and fewer than 60 with stable hyperthyroidism. The independent validation cohort included about 19 hyperthyroidism patients plus 17 patients who later progressed from hyperthyroidism to ophthalmopathy. In five to seven hyperthyroidism patients, the T-cell repertoire of thyroid tissue was compared with the T-cell repertoire of blood. Once sampling was done, hyperthyroidism patients were given methimazole at a starting dose of 30 mg daily, while ophthalmopathy patients were given high-dose intravenous methylprednisolone.

Overall study outcomes, separate from this receptor: No statistical method was used to set the sample size in advance, and the investigators knew which group each participant was assigned to. Among expanded thyroid clonotypes with frequency above 0.001, most also showed up in blood, which suggests that blood repertoires may reflect the thyroid immune response. In cross-validation, the 13-signature model distinguished ophthalmopathy from stable hyperthyroidism with approximately 90% sensitivity and about 81% specificity, while in the test set the corresponding values were approximately 80% and 75%. In validation, the model predicted ophthalmopathy progression with 55% to 71% sensitivity and around 72% specificity; some twelve predicted patients were CT-confirmed with GO in a median of around 6 months.

Hyperthyroidism patients were newly diagnosed, were aged 18 to 65 years, and had a disease duration under 2 months. Patients with other autoimmune diseases, uncontrolled infections, pregnancy or lactation were excluded. Diagnosis relied on clinical symptoms, serum thyroxine, TRAb, thyroid ultrasound and orbital computed tomography. Total RNA was extracted with Trizol reagent and quality-checked on an Agilent 2100 Bioanalyzer. Per the germline V gene, MNHEY is the CDR1 and SVGAGI is the CDR2. The trim is 2 bases for V and 0 bases for J, with a gap of 13 bases between the germline ends. Spanning cysteine to phenylalanine, the CDR3 consists of 16 amino acids. This entry keeps only the CDR3 DNA: 48 bases, framed from base 1. This clonotype has just a few counts. What this receptor recognizes is not known. Base qualities are not at hand, and no much larger clone is one base apart. For repertoire sequencing, TCR beta CDR3 regions were amplified from RNA transcripts. HTBI primers and the Qiagen OneStep RT-PCR kit were used in a first-round RT-PCR, which was followed by a second-round multiplex PCR, size selection and purification. Libraries were sequenced on an Illumina HiSeq2000 using paired-end 100 bp reads. The source study handled its data this way. SOAPnuke was used to process the reads, removing any read that contained adapters or uncalled bases, had a mean Phred below 15, or lacked an exact match to the constant primer or identifier. COPE v1.2.5 was used to merge high-quality paired reads. Each unique nucleotide sequence was defined as a clonotype, and clonotypes were aligned to IMGT TRB V, D and J references with MiTCR v1.1. Only V-J combinations with frequency above 0.0001 were analysed, covering over 98% of repertoires. For each V-J combination, a TCR clonal expansion and chaos score was defined as the ratio of F50 clonal expansion to chaos observed in the TCRdist matrix. Features were reduced by Welch's t-statistics and random forest to approximately 12 V-J combinations, which fed a naive Bayes classifier. The Morisita-Horn index was used to measure how similar the thyroid and blood repertoires were. TCRdb reran the public reads through fastp at Q25 and MiXCR, keeping productive beta chains. Entries are consolidated by CDR3 protein sequence, retaining the most common genes and DNA. These V and J calls originate from TCRdb's pipeline instead of the authors' own analysis. The table for this sample lists around 520,000 distinct CDR3 sequences; about 40% of them were counted only once. The biggest ten clones account for about 4.2% of the sample.

The clonotype comes from an adult man with Graves' hyperthyroidism. This sequence uses TRBV6-5 and TRBJ1-1; the D gene is not confidently resolved. Sequenced input: peripheral blood or thyroid tissue (not recorded which). The CDR3 reads as follows: CASSYRRVPLNTEAFF. The nucleotides are TGTGCCAGCAGTTACAGGAGAGTACCTCTGAACACTGAAGCTTTCTTT.